This T cell receptor (beta chain) was found in a study of naive and memory T cell subsets. About this clonotype itself: The target antigen is unknown.

The ends were cut back, 5 bases at V and 4 bases at J, with 9 bases in the middle. This CDR3 is 13 amino acids long. CDR1 is MNHEY and CDR2 is SVGAGI in the germline V gene. After the first PCR, alpha and beta chain libraries were processed separately. CMV status came from CD4+ T cell IFNgamma after overnight CMV lysate stimulation of fresh PBMCs. Four subsets defined by CD45RA and CD27 were sorted after CD3, CD4, CD8 and live/dead staining. Findings of the study overall: Activation and differentiation may alter RNA-based TCR counts.

Two oligonucleotides, mixed equimolar, formed the beta constant-region primer covering TRBC1 and TRBC2. Nested alpha and beta constant-region primers with the SP2 primer drove four PCR rounds on ligated cDNA. From the UMI-ligation and nested PCR reads, TCRdb called clonotypes with MiXCR, one entry per CDR3 protein. Altogether about 120,000 distinct CDR3 sequences are present, just over 35% being singletons, with the ten largest covering 0.9%. Sequences were obtained from central memory CD4+ T cells from blood. The clonotype was recovered from a human donor in good health. This sequence joins TRBV6-5 and TRBJ1-5, with D possibly TRBD1 on 6 matching bases. The CDR3 is CASSETGNQPQHF. The CDR3 coding sequence is TGTGCCAGCAGTGAAACAGGGAATCAGCCCCAGCATTTT.